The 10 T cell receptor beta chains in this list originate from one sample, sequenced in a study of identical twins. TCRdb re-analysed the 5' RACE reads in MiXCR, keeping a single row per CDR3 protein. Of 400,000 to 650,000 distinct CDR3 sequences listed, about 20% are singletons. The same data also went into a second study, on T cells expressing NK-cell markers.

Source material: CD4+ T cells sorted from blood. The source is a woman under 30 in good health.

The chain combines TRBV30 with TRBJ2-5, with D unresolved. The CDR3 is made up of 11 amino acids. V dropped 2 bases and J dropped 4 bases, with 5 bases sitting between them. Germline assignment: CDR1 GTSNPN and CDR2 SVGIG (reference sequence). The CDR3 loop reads CAWSSGETQYF. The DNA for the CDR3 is TGTGCCTGGAGTTCAGGAGAGACCCAGTACTTC.

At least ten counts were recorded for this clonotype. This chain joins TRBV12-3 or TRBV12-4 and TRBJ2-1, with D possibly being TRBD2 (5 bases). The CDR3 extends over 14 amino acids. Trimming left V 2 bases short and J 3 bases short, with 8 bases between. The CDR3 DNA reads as TGTGCCAGCAGTTTATGCGGACTCTACAATGAGCAGTTCTTC. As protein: CASSLCGLYNEQFF.

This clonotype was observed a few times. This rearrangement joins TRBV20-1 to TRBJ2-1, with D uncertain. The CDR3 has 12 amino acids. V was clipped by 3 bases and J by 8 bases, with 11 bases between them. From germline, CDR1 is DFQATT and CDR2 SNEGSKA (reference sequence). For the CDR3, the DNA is TGCAGTGCTAGTCGGAGAAAGGATGAGCAGTTCTTC. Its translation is CSASRRKDEQFF.

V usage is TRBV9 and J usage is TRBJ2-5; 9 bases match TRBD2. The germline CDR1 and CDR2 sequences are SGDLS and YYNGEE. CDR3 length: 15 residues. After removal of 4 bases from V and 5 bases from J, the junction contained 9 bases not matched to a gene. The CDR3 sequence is CASSPAGGPRETQYF. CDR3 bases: TGTGCCAGCAGCCCGGCGGGGGGGCCGAGGGAGACCCAGTACTTC.

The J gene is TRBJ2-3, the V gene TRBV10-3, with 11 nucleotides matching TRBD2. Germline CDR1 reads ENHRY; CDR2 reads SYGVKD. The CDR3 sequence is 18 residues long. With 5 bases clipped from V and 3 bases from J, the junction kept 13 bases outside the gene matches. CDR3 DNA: TGTGCCATCAGTTCCCCTGGGGGTAGCGGGAGGGGTACAGATACGCAGTATTTT. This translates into CAISSPGGSGRGTDTQYF.

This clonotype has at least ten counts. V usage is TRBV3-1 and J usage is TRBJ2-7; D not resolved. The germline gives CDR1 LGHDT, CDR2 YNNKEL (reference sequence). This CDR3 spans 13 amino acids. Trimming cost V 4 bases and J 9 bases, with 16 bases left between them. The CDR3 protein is CASSPSLDALQYF. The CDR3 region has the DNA TGTGCCAGCAGCCCCAGCTTAGATGCGTTGCAGTACTTC.

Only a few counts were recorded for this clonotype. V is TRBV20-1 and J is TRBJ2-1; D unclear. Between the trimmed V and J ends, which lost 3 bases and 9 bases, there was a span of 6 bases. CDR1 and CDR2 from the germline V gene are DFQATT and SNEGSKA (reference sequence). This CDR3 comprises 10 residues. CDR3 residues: CSASDSEQFF. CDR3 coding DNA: TGCAGTGCTAGCGATAGTGAGCAGTTCTTC.

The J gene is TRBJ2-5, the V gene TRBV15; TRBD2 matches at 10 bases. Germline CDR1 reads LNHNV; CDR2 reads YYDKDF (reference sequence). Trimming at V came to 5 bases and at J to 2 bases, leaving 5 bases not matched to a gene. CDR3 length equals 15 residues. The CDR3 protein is CATSGRTSGQETQYF. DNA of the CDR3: TGTGCCACCAGCGGGAGGACTAGCGGACAAGAGACCCAGTACTTC.

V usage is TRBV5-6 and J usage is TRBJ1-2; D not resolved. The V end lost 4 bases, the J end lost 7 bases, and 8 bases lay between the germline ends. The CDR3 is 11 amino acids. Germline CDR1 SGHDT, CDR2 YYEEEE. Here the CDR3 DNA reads TGTGCCAGCAGCAGGGTTTCTGGCTACACCTTC. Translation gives CASSRVSGYTF.

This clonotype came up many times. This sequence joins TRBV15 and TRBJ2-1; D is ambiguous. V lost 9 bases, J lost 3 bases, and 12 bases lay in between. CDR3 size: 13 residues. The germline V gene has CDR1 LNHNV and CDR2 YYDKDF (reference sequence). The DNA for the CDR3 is TGTGCCACTCTCGGTGGGAACTACAATGAGCAGTTCTTC. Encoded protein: CATLGGNYNEQFF.